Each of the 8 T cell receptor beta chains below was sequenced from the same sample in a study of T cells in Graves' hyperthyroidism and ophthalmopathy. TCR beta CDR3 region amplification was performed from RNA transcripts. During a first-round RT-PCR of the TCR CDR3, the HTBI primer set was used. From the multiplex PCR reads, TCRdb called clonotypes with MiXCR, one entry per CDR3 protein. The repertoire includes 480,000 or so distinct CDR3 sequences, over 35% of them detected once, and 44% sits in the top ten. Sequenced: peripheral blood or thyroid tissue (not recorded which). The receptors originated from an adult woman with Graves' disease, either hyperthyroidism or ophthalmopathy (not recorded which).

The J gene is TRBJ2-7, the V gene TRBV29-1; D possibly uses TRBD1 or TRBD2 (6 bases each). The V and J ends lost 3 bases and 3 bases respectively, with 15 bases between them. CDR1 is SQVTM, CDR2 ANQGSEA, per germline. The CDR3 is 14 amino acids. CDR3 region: CSVEDSRRGYEQYF. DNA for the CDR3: TGCAGCGTTGAGGACAGCCGGAGGGGCTACGAGCAGTACTTC.

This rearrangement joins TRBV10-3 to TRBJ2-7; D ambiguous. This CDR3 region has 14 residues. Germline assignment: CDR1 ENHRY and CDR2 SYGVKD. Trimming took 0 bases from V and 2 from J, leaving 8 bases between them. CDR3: CAISESGSPYEQYF. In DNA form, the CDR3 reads TGTGCCATCAGTGAGTCGGGGTCCCCCTACGAGCAGTACTTC.

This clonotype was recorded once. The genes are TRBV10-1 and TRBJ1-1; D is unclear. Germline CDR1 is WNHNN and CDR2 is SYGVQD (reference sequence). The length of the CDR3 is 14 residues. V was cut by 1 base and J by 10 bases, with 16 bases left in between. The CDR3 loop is CASSELRGIIGAFF. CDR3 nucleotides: TGCGCCAGCAGTGAGTTAAGAGGAATTATCGGAGCTTTCTTT.

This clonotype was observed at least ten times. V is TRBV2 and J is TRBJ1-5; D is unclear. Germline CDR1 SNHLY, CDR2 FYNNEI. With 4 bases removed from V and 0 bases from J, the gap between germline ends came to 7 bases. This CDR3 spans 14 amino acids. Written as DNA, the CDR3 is TGTGCCAGCAGTGGGACGGATAGCAATCAGCCCCAGCATTTT. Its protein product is CASSGTDSNQPQHF.

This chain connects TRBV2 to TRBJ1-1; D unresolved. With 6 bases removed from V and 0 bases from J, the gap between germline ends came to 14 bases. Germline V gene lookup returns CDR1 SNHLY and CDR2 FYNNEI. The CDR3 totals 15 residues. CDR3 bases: TGTGCCAGCAGCAACAACGACAAACTGAACACTGAAGCTTTCTTT. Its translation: CASSNNDKLNTEAFF. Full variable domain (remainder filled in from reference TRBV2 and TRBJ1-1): EPEVTQTPSHQVTQMGQEVILRCVPISNHLYFYWYRQILGQKVEFLVSFYNNEISEKSEIFDDQFSVERPDGSNFTLKIRSTKLEDSAMYFCASSNNDKLNTEAFFGQGTRLTVV.

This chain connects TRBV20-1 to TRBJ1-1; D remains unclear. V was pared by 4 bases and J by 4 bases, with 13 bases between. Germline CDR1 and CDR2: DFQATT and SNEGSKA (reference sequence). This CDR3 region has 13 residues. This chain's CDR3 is CSAKGTVGTEAFF. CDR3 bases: TGCAGTGCTAAGGGAACCGTTGGCACTGAAGCTTTCTTT.

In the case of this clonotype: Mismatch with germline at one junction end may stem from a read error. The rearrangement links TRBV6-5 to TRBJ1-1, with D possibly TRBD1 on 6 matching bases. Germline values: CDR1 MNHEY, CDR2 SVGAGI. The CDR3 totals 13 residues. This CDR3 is CAISRQDNTEAFF. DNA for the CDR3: TGTGCCATCAGTAGACAGGATAACACTGAAGCTTTCTTT.

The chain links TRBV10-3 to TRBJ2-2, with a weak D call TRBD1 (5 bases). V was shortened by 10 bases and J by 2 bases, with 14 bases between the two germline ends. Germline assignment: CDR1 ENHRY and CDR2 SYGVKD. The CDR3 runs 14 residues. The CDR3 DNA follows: TGTGCCAACCGGGCGCAGGGTAACACCGGGGAGCTGTTTTTT. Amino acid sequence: CANRAQGNTGELFF.